A single T cell receptor beta chain is shown here with its context. Sequencing targeted TCR beta in T cells from blood (CD8+ and CD4+). This entry belongs to a study of CD8 T cells in Susac syndrome. The CDR3 extends over 12 amino acids. V lost 3 bases and J 5 bases, leaving 7 bases between the germline ends. CDR1 is LGHDT, CDR2 YNNKEL, per germline (reference sequence). With random hexamers, reverse transcription was performed on about 0.45 to 1 ug of RNA. Amplification of TCR beta CDR3 by immunoSEQ multiplex PCR spanned 54 Vbeta and 13 Jbeta. Each CDR3 protein gets one entry after TCRdb re-called the immunoSEQ multiplex PCR reads with MiXCR. The sample shows around 200,000 distinct CDR3 sequences, approximately 95% of them seen only once.

The sequence derives from a human donor with multiple sclerosis. The sample comprised CD4+ T cells from PBMCs. The chain employs TRBV3-1 and TRBJ2-5; D ambiguous. The DNA for the CDR3 is TGTGCCAGCAGCCACCTGGGGGAGACCCAGTACTTC. Its translation: CASSHLGETQYF.